Each of the 2 T cell receptor beta chains below was sequenced from the same sample in a study of blood T cell repertoires in COVID-19. Data came from immunoSEQ multiplex PCR; TCRdb stores just in-frame clones and leaves some out. The table includes hundreds of thousands of clones, nearly 90% detected once. The sequenced sample consisted of peripheral blood. Source of these receptors: a man aged 18 to 30 with active or convalescent COVID-19.

V gene TRBV5-6 combines with J gene TRBJ1-2; a weak D match, TRBD1 (6 bases). Between the trimmed V and J ends, which lost 4 bases and 7 bases, there was a span of 23 bases. The CDR3 covers 16 residues. The germline gives CDR1 SGHDT, CDR2 YYEEEE. CDR3 sequence reads: CASSRKRGSTGAGYTF. CDR3 in DNA: TGTGCCAGCAGCCGCAAAAGGGGGTCGACAGGCGCTGGCTACACCTTC. Based on the CDR3 plus reference TRBV5-6 and TRBJ1-2, the full variable domain is DAGVTQSPTHLIKTRGQQVTLRCSPKSGHDTVSWYQQALGQGPQFIFQYYEEEERQRGNFPDRFSGHQFPNYSSELNVNALLLGDSALYLCASSRKRGSTGAGYTFGSGTRLTVV.

The chain links TRBV7-6 to TRBJ1-2, with TRBD1 matching 9 bases. Germline trimming cut 3 bases from V and 8 bases from J; bases unmatched to any gene: 7. The CDR3 runs to 14 residues. Germline values: CDR1 SGHVS, CDR2 FNYEAQ. This CDR3 reads CASSLGQGGFGYTF. Written as DNA, the CDR3 is TGTGCCAGCAGCTTGGGACAGGGAGGATTCGGCTACACCTTC.